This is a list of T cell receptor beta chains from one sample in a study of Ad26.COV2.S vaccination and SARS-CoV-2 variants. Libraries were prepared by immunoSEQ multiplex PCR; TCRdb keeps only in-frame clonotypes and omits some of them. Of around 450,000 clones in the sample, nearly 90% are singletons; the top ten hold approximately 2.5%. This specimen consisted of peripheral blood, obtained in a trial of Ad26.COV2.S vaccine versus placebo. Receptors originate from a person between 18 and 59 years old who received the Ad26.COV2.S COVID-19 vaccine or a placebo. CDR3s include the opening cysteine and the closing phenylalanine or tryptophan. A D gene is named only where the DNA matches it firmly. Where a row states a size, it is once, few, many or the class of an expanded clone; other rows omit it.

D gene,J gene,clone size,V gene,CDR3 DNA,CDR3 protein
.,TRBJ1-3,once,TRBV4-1,TGCGCCAGTCGATCTGGAAACACCATATATTTT,CASRSGNTIYF
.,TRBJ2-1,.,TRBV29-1,TGCAGCGTTGAAGGAGTAGGGGATGAGCAGTTCTTC,CSVEGVGDEQFF
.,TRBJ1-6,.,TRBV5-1,TGCGCCAGCAGCTCCACAGGGATATACTCACCCCTCCACTTT,CASSSTGIYSPLHF
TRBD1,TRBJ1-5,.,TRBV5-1,TGCGCCAGCAGCTTGTATCCCGGGACAGGGAGTAAGCCCCAGCATTTT,CASSLYPGTGSKPQHF
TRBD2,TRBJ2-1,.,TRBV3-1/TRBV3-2,TGTGCCAGCAGCCACGGCGGGAGGGCGGTTGGGGAGCAGTTCTTC,CASSHGGRAVGEQFF
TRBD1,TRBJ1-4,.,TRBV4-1,TGCGCCAGCAGCCAAAGACAGGGCCTTAATGAAAAACTGTTTTTT,CASSQRQGLNEKLFF
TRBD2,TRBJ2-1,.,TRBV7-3,TGTGCCAGCAGCCGACTAGCGGCCCCATACAATGAGCAGTTCTTC,CASSRLAAPYNEQFF
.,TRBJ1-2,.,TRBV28,TGTGCCAGCAGTTTAGCCACCGGGCCAAACTATGGCTACACCTTC,CASSLATGPNYGYTF
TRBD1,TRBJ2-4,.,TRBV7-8,TGTGCCAGCAGCACGACAGGGGCGTACAACATTCAGTACTTC,CASSTTGAYNIQYF
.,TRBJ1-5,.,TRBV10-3,TGTGCCATCAGTGAGTCGTCAGGGAATCAGCCCCAGCATTTT,CAISESSGNQPQHF
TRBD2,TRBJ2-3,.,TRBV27,TGTGCCAGCAGTCCAGGACTAGCGGGGGGCCCGTACACAGATACGCAGTATTTT,CASSPGLAGGPYTDTQYF
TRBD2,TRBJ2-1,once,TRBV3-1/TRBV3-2,TGTGCCAGCAGCCACGGCGGGAGGTCATACAATGAGCAGTTCTTC,CASSHGGRSYNEQFF
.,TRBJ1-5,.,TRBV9,TGTGCCAGCAGCGTAGGTGACAGCGCCTATAGCAATCAGCCCCAGCATTTT,CASSVGDSAYSNQPQHF
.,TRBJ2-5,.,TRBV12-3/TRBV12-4,TGTGCCAGCAGAGGAACCACCCAAGAGACCCAGTACTTC,CASRGTTQETQYF
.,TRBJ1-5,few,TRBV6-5,TGTGCCAGCAGTTCCTACACAGGCCAAGAGCCCCAGCATTTT,CASSSYTGQEPQHF
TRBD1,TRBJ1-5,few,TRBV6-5,TGTGCCAGCCGACCGGACAGGGGAGGCAATCAGCCCCAGCATTTT,CASRPDRGGNQPQHF
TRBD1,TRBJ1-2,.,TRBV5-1,TGCGCCACCGGAATGGACAGGGTCAATGGCTACACCTTC,CATGMDRVNGYTF
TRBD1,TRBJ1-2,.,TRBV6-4,TGTGCCAGCAGTCCCTGGGGGGGACAGGGTAACTATGGCTACACCTTC,CASSPWGGQGNYGYTF
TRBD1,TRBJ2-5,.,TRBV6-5,TGTGCCAGCAGTCAACGGACAGGGCACGAGACCCAGTACTTC,CASSQRTGHETQYF
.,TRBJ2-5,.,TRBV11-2,TGTGCCAGCTTCGGGGAGACCCAGTACTTC,CASFGETQYF
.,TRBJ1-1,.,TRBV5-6,TGTGCCAGCAGCTTCCCCGAGGGGACTCGAATGAACACTGAAGCTTTCTTT,CASSFPEGTRMNTEAFF
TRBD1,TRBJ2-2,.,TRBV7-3,TGTGCCAGCAGTCCCGGACAGGCCGAATTGGGCGGGGAGCTGTTTTTT,CASSPGQAELGGELFF
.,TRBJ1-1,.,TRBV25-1,TGTGCCAGCAGTGAATGGGGCGGGATGAACACTGAAGCTTTCTTT,CASSEWGGMNTEAFF
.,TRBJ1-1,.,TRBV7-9,TGTGCCAGCAGCTTAAGGGACGGATCAGAAGCTTTCTTT,CASSLRDGSEAFF
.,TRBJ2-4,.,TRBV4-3,TGCGCCAGCAGCCAAGAAAAAGGGTGGGACATTCAGTACTTC,CASSQEKGWDIQYF
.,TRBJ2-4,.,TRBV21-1,TGTGCCAGCAGCGCAAGGAGGCCCCGAGATGCAGCCAAAAACATTCAGTACTTC,CASSARRPRDAAKNIQYF
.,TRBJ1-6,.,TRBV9,TGTGCCAGCAGCGTTTACGACGGGGGAATATCACCCCTCCACTTT,CASSVYDGGISPLHF
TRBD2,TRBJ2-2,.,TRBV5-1,TGCGCCAGCAGCGTCCTGACTAGCGGGGGAACCGGGGAGCTGTTTTTT,CASSVLTSGGTGELFF
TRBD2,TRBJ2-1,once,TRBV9,TGTGCCAGCAGCGTAGATTCGGGAGGGCAGTTCTTC,CASSVDSGGQFF
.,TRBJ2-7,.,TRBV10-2,TGCGCCAGCCTCCCGGGACTCCAATACTACGAGCAGTACTTC,CASLPGLQYYEQYF
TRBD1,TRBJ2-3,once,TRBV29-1,TGCAGCGTTGTCTTTCCCCGGACAGGGGAGGGTAGCACAGATACGCAGTATTTT,CSVVFPRTGEGSTDTQYF
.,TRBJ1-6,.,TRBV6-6,TGTGCCAGCAGTTGGGGGGCAGGGAGTGAACCCCTCCACTTT,CASSWGAGSEPLHF
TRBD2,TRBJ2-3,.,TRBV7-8,TGTGCCAGCAGCTTACTAGCGGGGACAGATACGCAGTATTTT,CASSLLAGTDTQYF
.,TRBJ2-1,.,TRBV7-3,TGTGCCAGCAGCCAAGGGGTAGCGTTCGAGCAGTTCTTC,CASSQGVAFEQFF
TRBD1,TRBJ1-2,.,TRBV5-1,TGCGCCAGCAGCTTGGATCCGACAGGGGGCCCTTATGGCTACACCTTC,CASSLDPTGGPYGYTF
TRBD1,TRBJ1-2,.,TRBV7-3,TGTGCCAGCAGCTTACGTCCGAGTCGGGACAGGCCAACCGCGAAACTGGGGTATGGCTACACCTTC,CASSLRPSRDRPTAKLGYGYTF
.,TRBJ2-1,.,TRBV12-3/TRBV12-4,TGTGCCAGCTCCCTGGTCGTGAGGGGAGGGTTCTTC,CASSLVVRGGFF
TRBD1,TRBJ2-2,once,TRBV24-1,TGTGCCACCACCCCTGGGACAGACTACACCGGGGAGCTGTTTTTT,CATTPGTDYTGELFF
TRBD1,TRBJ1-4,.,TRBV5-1,TGCGCCAGCAGCAATACCGGACAGGGCTATGAAAAACTGTTTTTT,CASSNTGQGYEKLFF
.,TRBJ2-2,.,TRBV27,TGTGCCAGCAGTTTTCAAGGGGCGGCCGGGGAGCTGTTTTTT,CASSFQGAAGELFF
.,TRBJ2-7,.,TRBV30,TGTGCCTGGAGTAGGGCGCGGGAGCAGTACTTC,CAWSRAREQYF
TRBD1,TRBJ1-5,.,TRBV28,TGTGCCAGCAGACAGGGGGCCCTTAGCAATCAGCCCCAGCATTTT,CASRQGALSNQPQHF